Listed below are T cell receptor beta chains from one sample, sequenced in a study of control samples from healthy donors and cancer patients. Sequencing was performed with immunoSEQ multiplex PCR; in TCRdb, only in-frame clones are kept and a portion is missing. The profile shows 61,000 or so clones, 85% to 90% of them singletons. The sample was PBMCs. The source of these receptors is a man between 60 and 70 years old with colorectal cancer. Both conserved end residues are part of each CDR3. Each record gives: D gene, J gene, clone size, V gene, CDR3 protein, CDR3 DNA. The D gene is left open where the match is weak. Clone size, where shown, is once, few, many, or a class for clones that have expanded.

D gene: TRBD2
J gene: TRBJ2-7
clone size: -
V gene: TRBV6-5
CDR3 protein: CASTGGGSSYEQYF
CDR3 DNA: TGTGCCAGCACCGGGGGGGGGAGCTCCTACGAGCAGTACTTC

D gene: TRBD2
J gene: TRBJ2-5
clone size: -
V gene: TRBV4-2
CDR3 protein: CASSQGLEKETQYF
CDR3 DNA: TGTGCCAGCAGCCAGGGACTAGAAAAAGAGACCCAGTACTTC

D gene: TRBD2
J gene: TRBJ2-3
clone size: -
V gene: TRBV4-3
CDR3 protein: CASSQELLAELPPTDTQYF
CDR3 DNA: TGCGCCAGCAGCCAAGAACTCCTAGCGGAGCTCCCACCCACAGATACGCAGTATTTT

D gene: TRBD2
J gene: TRBJ2-3
clone size: -
V gene: TRBV14
CDR3 protein: CASSQGLAGSSTDTQYF
CDR3 DNA: TGTGCCAGCAGCCAAGGACTAGCGGGTTCTAGCACAGATACGCAGTATTTT

D gene: -
J gene: TRBJ1-1
clone size: -
V gene: TRBV19
CDR3 protein: CASSKPSGVGTEAFF
CDR3 DNA: TGTGCCAGTAGTAAACCCTCAGGAGTTGGGACTGAAGCTTTCTTT

D gene: -
J gene: TRBJ1-2
clone size: -
V gene: TRBV28
CDR3 protein: CASSPQVSGYTF
CDR3 DNA: TGTGCCAGCAGTCCACAGGTTTCTGGCTACACCTTC

D gene: -
J gene: TRBJ1-6
clone size: -
V gene: TRBV6-5
CDR3 protein: CASRPGTQTLHF
CDR3 DNA: TGTGCCAGCAGACCCGGGACCCAAACCCTCCACTTT

D gene: -
J gene: TRBJ2-1
clone size: few
V gene: TRBV5-6
CDR3 protein: CASSSMRIGNEQFF
CDR3 DNA: TGTGCCAGCAGCTCGATGCGGATCGGCAATGAGCAGTTCTTC

D gene: TRBD2
J gene: TRBJ2-1
clone size: few
V gene: TRBV12-5
CDR3 protein: CASGFLGLRGGLREYNEQFF
CDR3 DNA: TGTGCTAGTGGTTTCTTGGGACTGCGGGGGGGCCTAAGGGAGTACAATGAGCAGTTCTTC

D gene: -
J gene: TRBJ1-5
clone size: -
V gene: TRBV6-6
CDR3 protein: CASSYRRGSSNQPQHF
CDR3 DNA: TGTGCCAGCAGTTACCGTCGAGGATCTAGCAATCAGCCCCAGCATTTT

D gene: TRBD1
J gene: TRBJ1-4
clone size: once
V gene: TRBV9
CDR3 protein: CASSGQGEGEKLFF
CDR3 DNA: TGTGCCAGCAGCGGACAGGGAGAGGGTGAAAAACTGTTTTTT

D gene: -
J gene: TRBJ2-7
clone size: few
V gene: TRBV4-1
CDR3 protein: CASSQDRASYEQYF
CDR3 DNA: TGCGCCAGCAGCCAAGATAGAGCGTCCTACGAGCAGTACTTC

D gene: TRBD1
J gene: TRBJ2-1
clone size: -
V gene: TRBV3-1/TRBV3-2
CDR3 protein: CASSQPAPEGGDEQFF
CDR3 DNA: TGTGCCAGCAGCCAACCCGCCCCGGAAGGGGGCGATGAGCAGTTCTTC

D gene: -
J gene: TRBJ1-3
clone size: -
V gene: TRBV12-3/TRBV12-4
CDR3 protein: CASRIQEGNTIYF
CDR3 DNA: TGTGCCAGCAGGATCCAGGAGGGAAACACCATATATTTT

D gene: TRBD2
J gene: TRBJ2-7
clone size: -
V gene: TRBV5-4
CDR3 protein: CASSLSGGASSYEQYF
CDR3 DNA: TGTGCCAGCAGCCTCTCGGGGGGGGCGAGCTCCTACGAGCAGTACTTC

D gene: -
J gene: TRBJ2-7
clone size: -
V gene: TRBV27
CDR3 protein: CASSSTPGPTLSYEQYF
CDR3 DNA: TGTGCCAGCAGTTCAACGCCGGGACCGACCTTATCCTACGAGCAGTACTTC

D gene: -
J gene: TRBJ1-1
clone size: -
V gene: TRBV6-5
CDR3 protein: CASSTDTMNTEAFF
CDR3 DNA: TGTGCCAGCAGTACGGACACAATGAACACTGAAGCTTTCTTT

D gene: -
J gene: TRBJ1-3
clone size: -
V gene: TRBV7-2
CDR3 protein: CASSLGGTHGNTIYF
CDR3 DNA: TGTGCCAGCAGCTTAGGCGGGACCCACGGAAACACCATATATTTT

D gene: -
J gene: TRBJ1-2
clone size: -
V gene: TRBV28
CDR3 protein: CASSLYGGGDYGYTF
CDR3 DNA: TGTGCCAGCAGTTTATACGGGGGGGGTGACTATGGCTACACCTTC

D gene: -
J gene: TRBJ2-2
clone size: -
V gene: TRBV5-1
CDR3 protein: CASSPRGENYLANTGELFF
CDR3 DNA: TGCGCCAGCAGCCCCAGGGGCGAAAATTACCTGGCGAACACCGGGGAGCTGTTTTTT

D gene: TRBD1
J gene: TRBJ1-6
clone size: -
V gene: TRBV6-1
CDR3 protein: CASSERVDRGIHF
CDR3 DNA: TGTGCCAGCAGTGAGCGGGTGGACAGGGGAATTCACTTT

D gene: -
J gene: TRBJ2-3
clone size: -
V gene: TRBV7-2
CDR3 protein: CASSLDASRTDTQYF
CDR3 DNA: TGTGCCAGCAGCTTAGATGCGTCGAGGACAGATACGCAGTATTTT

D gene: -
J gene: TRBJ2-7
clone size: -
V gene: TRBV20-1
CDR3 protein: CSASQREQYF
CDR3 DNA: TGCAGTGCTTCCCAGCGGGAGCAGTACTTC

D gene: -
J gene: TRBJ2-1
clone size: -
V gene: TRBV30
CDR3 protein: CAWSAGPTGQFF
CDR3 DNA: TGTGCCTGGAGTGCGGGACCGACGGGGCAGTTCTTC

D gene: -
J gene: TRBJ2-3
clone size: -
V gene: TRBV9
CDR3 protein: CASSVAWVTDTQYF
CDR3 DNA: TGTGCCAGCAGCGTAGCTTGGGTCACAGATACGCAGTATTTT

D gene: -
J gene: TRBJ1-4
clone size: -
V gene: TRBV4-3
CDR3 protein: CASSQTGITNEKLFF
CDR3 DNA: TGCGCCAGCAGCCAAACCGGGATTACTAATGAAAAACTGTTTTTT

D gene: TRBD2
J gene: TRBJ2-5
clone size: -
V gene: TRBV15
CDR3 protein: CATRTSTSGGGETQYF
CDR3 DNA: TGTGCCACCAGAACATCGACTAGCGGGGGTGGAGAGACCCAGTACTTC

D gene: TRBD2
J gene: TRBJ2-1
clone size: -
V gene: TRBV9
CDR3 protein: CASSAGTSGVGEQFF
CDR3 DNA: TGTGCCAGCAGCGCCGGGACTAGCGGGGTCGGTGAGCAGTTCTTC

D gene: TRBD1
J gene: TRBJ2-3
clone size: -
V gene: TRBV2
CDR3 protein: CASSDPRDRGWTDTQYF
CDR3 DNA: TGTGCCAGCAGCGACCCCCGGGACAGGGGTTGGACAGATACGCAGTATTTT

D gene: -
J gene: TRBJ1-2
clone size: -
V gene: TRBV7-8
CDR3 protein: CASSLHVANYGYTF
CDR3 DNA: TGTGCCAGCAGCTTACACGTAGCTAACTATGGCTACACCTTC

D gene: -
J gene: TRBJ2-1
clone size: -
V gene: TRBV5-5
CDR3 protein: CASSPQGNYNEQFF
CDR3 DNA: TGTGCCAGCAGCCCCCAGGGGAACTACAATGAGCAGTTCTTC

D gene: TRBD1
J gene: TRBJ2-1
clone size: few
V gene: TRBV5-5
CDR3 protein: CASSLAGGPRFSSYNEQFF
CDR3 DNA: TGTGCCAGCAGCTTGGCAGGGGGCCCCCGATTTAGCTCCTACAATGAGCAGTTCTTC

D gene: TRBD2
J gene: TRBJ2-7
clone size: -
V gene: TRBV2
CDR3 protein: CASSGLAAPYEQYF
CDR3 DNA: TGTGCCAGCAGTGGACTAGCGGCCCCCTACGAGCAGTACTTC

D gene: TRBD1
J gene: TRBJ1-1
clone size: -
V gene: TRBV10-3
CDR3 protein: CAISVGTEGTEAFF
CDR3 DNA: TGTGCCATCAGTGTGGGGACAGAGGGCACTGAAGCTTTCTTT

D gene: -
J gene: TRBJ1-2
clone size: -
V gene: TRBV4-2
CDR3 protein: CASSQDAAGAMNYGYTF
CDR3 DNA: TGTGCCAGCAGCCAAGATGCGGCAGGGGCGATGAACTATGGCTACACCTTC

D gene: TRBD2
J gene: TRBJ2-3
clone size: -
V gene: TRBV5-6
CDR3 protein: CASSLAPSGGGTQYF
CDR3 DNA: TGTGCCAGCAGCTTGGCCCCTAGCGGGGGGGGTACGCAGTATTTT

D gene: TRBD1
J gene: TRBJ2-1
clone size: medium-sized
V gene: TRBV5-1
CDR3 protein: CASSLDRGNEQFF
CDR3 DNA: TGCGCCAGCAGCTTGGACAGGGGGAATGAGCAGTTCTTC

D gene: TRBD1
J gene: TRBJ1-6
clone size: -
V gene: TRBV30
CDR3 protein: CAWVGGPNSPLHF
CDR3 DNA: TGTGCCTGGGTAGGGGGCCCTAATTCACCCCTCCACTTT

D gene: -
J gene: TRBJ2-2
clone size: -
V gene: TRBV18
CDR3 protein: CASSPDSNTGELFF
CDR3 DNA: TGTGCCAGCTCACCGGACTCGAACACCGGGGAGCTGTTTTTT

D gene: -
J gene: TRBJ1-1
clone size: -
V gene: TRBV4-2
CDR3 protein: CASSQSSGGANTEAFF
CDR3 DNA: TGTGCCAGCAGCCAGTCCTCGGGGGGCGCGAACACTGAAGCTTTCTTT

D gene: -
J gene: TRBJ2-5
clone size: -
V gene: TRBV5-1
CDR3 protein: CTSRGLQETQYF
CDR3 DNA: TGCACCAGCCGCGGTTTGCAAGAGACCCAGTACTTC

D gene: -
J gene: TRBJ2-5
clone size: -
V gene: TRBV29-1
CDR3 protein: CSVESDSRAGPYQQETQYF
CDR3 DNA: TGCAGCGTTGAAAGTGACAGCAGAGCAGGGCCATACCAGCAAGAGACCCAGTACTTC

D gene: -
J gene: TRBJ2-3
clone size: -
V gene: TRBV30
CDR3 protein: CAWNRGLDTQYF
CDR3 DNA: TGTGCCTGGAATAGGGGGTTAGATACGCAGTATTTT

D gene: TRBD1
J gene: TRBJ1-4
clone size: -
V gene: TRBV4-1
CDR3 protein: CASSQDQGQAPKLFF
CDR3 DNA: TGCGCCAGCAGCCAAGATCAGGGACAGGCTCCAAAACTGTTTTTT

D gene: TRBD1
J gene: TRBJ1-6
clone size: -
V gene: TRBV11-1
CDR3 protein: CASSFGQGASPLHF
CDR3 DNA: TGTGCCAGCAGCTTCGGACAGGGGGCTTCACCCCTCCACTTT

D gene: TRBD1
J gene: TRBJ1-3
clone size: -
V gene: TRBV7-9
CDR3 protein: CASSLVGTDSGNTIYF
CDR3 DNA: TGTGCCAGCAGCTTAGTTGGGACAGACTCTGGAAACACCATATATTTT

D gene: -
J gene: TRBJ2-2
clone size: once
V gene: TRBV6-2/TRBV6-3
CDR3 protein: CASSYLGTGELFF
CDR3 DNA: TGTGCCAGCAGTTACTTGGGCACCGGGGAGCTGTTTTTT

D gene: -
J gene: TRBJ2-1
clone size: -
V gene: TRBV3-1/TRBV3-2
CDR3 protein: CASSQGGGGGAYNEQFF
CDR3 DNA: TGTGCCAGCAGCCAAGGGGGGGGCGGGGGAGCCTACAATGAGCAGTTCTTC